Following are 3 T cell receptor beta chains from one sample sequenced in a study of T cell responses to AZD1222 COVID-19 vaccine. Using immunoSEQ multiplex PCR, the repertoire was profiled, and TCRdb retains in-frame clones only, with some absent. The sample lists roughly 120,000 clones, 85% to 90% occurring once. Sequenced material: peripheral blood, taken 28 days after the second AZD1222 dose. Receptors were obtained from an adult who received the AZD1222 COVID-19 vaccine.

This clone was seen a few times. This chain joins TRBV7-2 and TRBJ1-6, with D unclear. Germline CDR1 SGHTA, CDR2 FQGNSA. This CDR3 has 14 amino acids. The V and J ends lost 3 bases and 6 bases respectively, with 9 bases between them. The CDR3 is CASSFIQFNSPLHF. The CDR3 DNA reads TGTGCCAGCAGCTTTATTCAGTTTAATTCACCCCTCCACTTT.

J is TRBJ2-5 and V is TRBV4-1; D remains unclear. The CDR3 is 14 amino acids. Per germline, CDR1 MGHRA and CDR2 YSYEKL. Trimming cost V 3 bases and J 0 bases, with 8 bases left between them. CDR3 nucleotides: TGCGCCAGCAGCCAGCTCGCGGACCAAGAGACCCAGTACTTC. This translates into CASSQLADQETQYF.

The V and J genes are TRBV28 and TRBJ1-1; tentatively, D is TRBD1 (5 bases). Germline V gives CDR1 MDHEN, CDR2 SYDVKM. The CDR3 loop spans 16 amino acids. V was trimmed by 7 bases and J by 4 bases, leaving 22 bases between them. The CDR3 DNA reads TGTGCCAGCACTGTAGCCGGGGCCCAAGGGTCCACTGAAGCTTTCTTT. Translated: CASTVAGAQGSTEAFF.